These T cell receptor beta chains were read from a single sample in a study of OX40 agonist ivuxolimab in advanced cancers. Measured with immunoSEQ multiplex PCR; TCRdb has only the in-frame clones, and not every one. The sample has more than 70,000 clones; approximately 91% are singletons. This specimen was CD4+ or CD8+ T cells sorted from blood, taken in a trial of the OX40 agonist ivuxolimab. The receptors here all came from an adult with an advanced solid tumor such as melanoma, head and neck, liver or kidney cancer. Both conserved end residues are part of each CDR3. The D gene is left open where the match is weak. Size values are once, few and many counts, or a class for expanded clones, and some rows have none.

>.|TRBD1|TRBV28|TRBJ2-1
TGTGCCAGCAGTACCCGACAGGGCAGCTCCTACAATGAGCAGTTCTTC
CASSTRQGSSYNEQFF
>.|.|TRBV10-3|TRBJ1-2
TGTGCCATTACCGGGGCCTATGGCTACACCTTC
CAITGAYGYTF
>.|TRBD2|TRBV10-3|TRBJ2-7
TGTGCCATCAGCCCTCGGGAGGCCCACGAGCAGTACTTC
CAISPREAHEQYF
>.|TRBD1|TRBV6-5|TRBJ1-4
TGTGCCAGCAGTACTCGGACAGGCACGGGGGAAAAACTGTTTTTT
CASSTRTGTGEKLFF
>.|TRBD1|TRBV19|TRBJ1-5
TGTGCCAGTAGTCCACAGGGGCTTGGCAATCAGCCCCAGCATTTT
CASSPQGLGNQPQHF
>.|TRBD1|TRBV7-2|TRBJ1-1
TGTGCCAGCAGCCCGGGAAGGGCAGGGGGCTGGACTGAAGCTTTCTTT
CASSPGRAGGWTEAFF
>.|TRBD2|TRBV7-2|TRBJ2-7
TGTGCCAGCAGCTTAAGGGCGGGAGGGCCCTACGAGCAGTACTTC
CASSLRAGGPYEQYF
>.|.|TRBV18|TRBJ1-6
TGTGCCAGCTCACCGGGGGCCAGGAGCGGGAATTCACCCCTCCACTTT
CASSPGARSGNSPLHF
>.|.|TRBV6-1|TRBJ2-7
TGTGCCAGCAGTGTGGACAGAATAGCCTACGAGCAGTACTTC
CASSVDRIAYEQYF
>.|.|TRBV7-7|TRBJ2-7
TGTGCCAGCAGCAGAGGCAGGGGCTACGAGCAGTACTTC
CASSRGRGYEQYF
>few|.|TRBV30|TRBJ1-5
TGTGCCTGGAGTTATCAGGAGAATCAGCCCCAGCATTTT
CAWSYQENQPQHF
>.|.|TRBV6-5|TRBJ1-2
TGTGCCAGCAGTTACTCCCTGAGATATGGCTACACCTTC
CASSYSLRYGYTF
>.|TRBD1|TRBV5-4|TRBJ2-5
TGTGCCAGCAGCTACGCTGAGACAGGGGGCGTTACCCAGTACTTC
CASSYAETGGVTQYF
>.|TRBD2|TRBV29-1|TRBJ2-1
TGCAGCGTCCTAACCGGGACTAGCGGGAGAAGGAATGAGCAGTTCTTC
CSVLTGTSGRRNEQFF
>once|.|TRBV7-2|TRBJ2-7
TGTGCCAGCAGCTTCGGGACACATTCCGAGCAGTACTTC
CASSFGTHSEQYF
>.|TRBD2|TRBV7-9|TRBJ2-2
TGTGCCAGCAGCTTAGCCAGCGGGAGGTTAACCGGGGAGCTGTTTTTT
CASSLASGRLTGELFF
>.|.|TRBV7-8|TRBJ1-5
TGTGCCAGCAATCTACAGTATAGCAATCAGCCCCAGCATTTT
CASNLQYSNQPQHF
>.|TRBD2|TRBV15|TRBJ2-5
TGTGCCACCAGCAGGGGGACTAGCGGGAGCGAGACCCAGTACTTC
CATSRGTSGSETQYF
>.|.|TRBV28|TRBJ2-1
TGTGCCAGCAGCCCCCCGGGCGGTGAGCAGTTCTTC
CASSPPGGEQFF
>.|.|TRBV2|TRBJ2-7
TGTGCCAGCAGTGAAGCGCTTCGAAGGGAGCAGTACTTC
CASSEALRREQYF
>.|.|TRBV11-2|TRBJ2-5
TGTGCCAGCAGCTTAACCGGGACAGCGGGCCCAGAGACCCAGTACTTC
CASSLTGTAGPETQYF
>few|.|TRBV18|TRBJ2-7
TGTGCCAGCTCCCCCGGCTGGCGCTCCTACGAGCAGTACTTC
CASSPGWRSYEQYF
>.|.|TRBV7-2|TRBJ2-2
TGTGCCAGCAGCTTAAATCAACTAGCCGTGAACACCGGGGAGCTGTTTTTT
CASSLNQLAVNTGELFF
>.|.|TRBV11-2|TRBJ2-1
TGTGCCAGCAGTACGGGGCGCGGTGACAATGAGCAGTTCTTC
CASSTGRGDNEQFF
>.|.|TRBV9|TRBJ2-2
TGTGCCAGCAGCGTAGGCCAGGGAACCGGGGAGCTGTTTTTT
CASSVGQGTGELFF
>once|.|TRBV4-2|TRBJ2-2
TGTGCCAGCAGCCAAGATATGGGTATCGGGGAGCTGTTTTTT
CASSQDMGIGELFF
>few|.|TRBV7-9|TRBJ2-3
TGTGCCAGCAGCTTAACAGATACGCAGTATTTT
CASSLTDTQYF
>.|TRBD1|TRBV7-3|TRBJ2-7
TGTGCCAGCAGCCCACAGACAGGGACCGAGCAGTACTTC
CASSPQTGTEQYF
>.|.|TRBV7-2|TRBJ2-1
TGTGCCAGCAGCTGGCGGACTGCGGAAGTGCAGTTCTTC
CASSWRTAEVQFF
>.|.|TRBV28|TRBJ2-5
TGTGCCAGCAGCATCGTTGGACGGAGAGAGACCCAGTACTTC
CASSIVGRRETQYF
>.|.|TRBV2|TRBJ2-7
TGTGCCAGCAGTGAAGTAGAAGGTACCGAGCAGTACTTC
CASSEVEGTEQYF
>.|TRBD1|TRBV7-2|TRBJ1-2
TGTGCCAGCAGCCCTGGGACAGAGAACTATGGCTACACCTTC
CASSPGTENYGYTF
>.|.|TRBV7-9|TRBJ2-2
TGTGCCAGCAGCTTCGGACAGAACACCGGGGAGCTGTTTTTT
CASSFGQNTGELFF
>few|.|TRBV27|TRBJ1-4
TGTGCCAGCAGACCGACTGGTGGGGGGGTTAATGAAAAACTGTTTTTT
CASRPTGGGVNEKLFF
>.|.|TRBV6-1|TRBJ2-7
TGTGCCAGCAGCGTTACATGGTTCGACGAGCAGTACTTC
CASSVTWFDEQYF
>once|.|TRBV25-1|TRBJ2-1
TGTGCCAGCAGTCTAGGATTCGGGAGCTCCTACAATGAGCAGTTCTTC
CASSLGFGSSYNEQFF
>.|TRBD1|TRBV28|TRBJ1-4
TGTGCCAGCAGGTTCACAGGGGGATCAGTTAATGAAAAACTGTTTTTT
CASRFTGGSVNEKLFF
>.|TRBD2|TRBV5-1|TRBJ2-5
TGCGCCAGCAGCTTGCAACTAGCGGGAGGGCAAGAGACCCAGTACTTC
CASSLQLAGGQETQYF
>.|TRBD1|TRBV19|TRBJ2-7
TGTGCCAGTAGTTCGGACAGGAGGTACGAGCAGTACTTC
CASSSDRRYEQYF
>.|TRBD1|TRBV7-2|TRBJ2-3
TGTGCCAGCAGCTTACGACAGGGGGCTTTAGATACGCAGTATTTT
CASSLRQGALDTQYF
>.|.|TRBV5-1|TRBJ2-3
TGCGCCAGCAGCATGGGCCAGGCAGATACGCAGTATTTT
CASSMGQADTQYF
>once|TRBD2|TRBV9|TRBJ2-5
TGTGCCAGCAGCGGAATAGCGGGGGAGACCCAGTACTTC
CASSGIAGETQYF
>.|TRBD2|TRBV28|TRBJ2-2
TGTGCCAGCAGTTTATTGGCCGGAGCGGGAGTGAACACCGGGGAGCTGTTTTTT
CASSLLAGAGVNTGELFF
>.|.|TRBV4-3|TRBJ2-7
TGCGCCAGCAGCCAAGATGTGAGTAATACCTACGAGCAGTACTTC
CASSQDVSNTYEQYF
>.|TRBD1|TRBV5-1|TRBJ1-1
TGCGCCAGCAGGCCCGGGACAGCGAACACTGAAGCTTTCTTT
CASRPGTANTEAFF
>.|.|TRBV11-3|TRBJ2-1
TGTGCCAGCAGCCAAAGCTCCTACAATGAGCAGTTCTTC
CASSQSSYNEQFF